The 11 T cell receptor beta chains presented below share a single source sample, sequenced in a study of technical replicates of blood from a few donors. Data came from immunoSEQ multiplex PCR; TCRdb stores just in-frame clones and leaves some out. The sample yields roughly 72,000 clones, more than 85% seen once. Sequencing was done on a sample of T cells isolated from PBMCs. Receptors were obtained from a human donor in good health.

The rearrangement joins TRBV27 to TRBJ1-1, with unresolved D. CDR1 MNHEY and CDR2 SMNVEV come from the germline V gene (reference sequence). The length of the CDR3 is 13 residues. V was clipped by 2 bases and J by 4 bases, with 8 bases between them. The CDR3: CASSLAAGTEAFF. CDR3 sequence (DNA): TGTGCCAGCAGTTTAGCTGCAGGCACTGAAGCTTTCTTT.

This chain connects TRBV9 to TRBJ2-3; 8 nucleotides align to TRBD2. CDR1 is SGDLS and CDR2 is YYNGEE in the germline V gene. The ends lost 2 bases at V and 3 bases at J; junction bases unmatched: 11. The CDR3 covers 17 residues. CDR3 bases: TGTGCCAGCAGCGTCTCTCGCATTAGCGGGATAACAGATACGCAGTATTTT. This codes for CASSVSRISGITDTQYF. The full variable domain, with the rest looked up from reference TRBV9 and TRBJ2-3, is DSGVTQTPKHLITATGQRVTLRCSPRSGDLSVYWYQQSLDQGLQFLIQYYNGEERAKGNILERFSAQQFPDLHSELNLSSLELGDSALYFCASSVSRISGITDTQYFGPGTRLTVL.

The chain uses TRBV7-9 and TRBJ1-2; no firm D call. V was cut by 5 bases and J by 2 bases, with 18 bases left in between. CDR3 length: 16 residues. The germline CDR1 and CDR2 sequences are SEHNR and FQNEAQ (reference sequence). In DNA form, the CDR3 reads TGTGCCAGCAGCCCATACTCGACAACCCCCAACTATGGCTACACCTTC. Its translation: CASSPYSTTPNYGYTF. Variable domain in full (rest from reference TRBV7-9 and TRBJ1-2): DTGVSQNPRHKITKRGQNVTFRCDPISEHNRLYWYRQTLGQGPEFLTYFQNEAQLEKSRLLSDRFSAERPKGSFSTLEIQRTEQGDSAMYLCASSPYSTTPNYGYTFGSGTRLTVV.

This clone was observed once. The V gene is TRBV7-3, the J gene TRBJ1-2; 7 nucleotides line up with TRBD1. Germline loops: CDR1 SGHTA, CDR2 FQGTGA. This CDR3 region has 15 residues. After removal of 1 base from V and 4 bases from J, the junction contained 6 bases not matched to a gene. The CDR3 protein is CASSLKTGQSYGYTF. The CDR3 DNA follows: TGTGCCAGCAGCTTAAAAACGGGACAGTCCTATGGCTACACCTTC.

The rearrangement uses TRBV7-4 and TRBJ2-3; TRBD2 is a possible D gene (6 bases). This CDR3 contains 16 residues. Trimming took 5 bases from V and 2 from J, leaving 17 bases between them. Germline lookup yields CDR1 SGHVT and CDR2 SQSDAQ. CDR3 residues: CASSPLKRADTDTQYF. As DNA, the CDR3 is TGTGCCAGCAGCCCTCTCAAGCGGGCCGACACAGATACGCAGTATTTT. Supplemented by reference TRBV7-4 and TRBJ2-3, the full variable domain reads GAGVSQSPRYKVAKRGRDVALRCDSISGHVTLYWYRQTLGQGSEVLTYSQSDAQRDKSGRPSGRFSAERPERSVSTLKIQRTEQGDSAVYLCASSPLKRADTDTQYFGPGTRLTVL.

This clone was picked up one time. The rearrangement joins TRBV4-1 to TRBJ1-5; D uncertain. CDR1 MGHRA and CDR2 YSYEKL come from the germline V gene. The CDR3 runs to 15 residues. Trimming shortened V by 2 bases and J by 7 bases, and 15 bases separated the two germline ends. The CDR3 is CASSQIFGVGQPQHF. The CDR3 DNA follows: TGCGCCAGCAGCCAAATCTTCGGGGTAGGACAGCCCCAGCATTTT.

This chain joins TRBV7-9 and TRBJ2-7, with a tentative D call TRBD1 (8 bases). Germline V gene data show CDR1 as SEHNR and CDR2 as FQNEAQ (reference sequence). The CDR3 contains 15 residues. V lost 7 bases and J 5 bases, leaving 21 bases between the germline ends. DNA of the CDR3: TGTGCCAGCACGCCCGAGGACAGGGAGGGTGACGAGCAGTACTTC. Translating it yields CASTPEDREGDEQYF.

The V gene is TRBV29-1, the J gene TRBJ2-1; 8 bases line up with TRBD2. CDR1 and CDR2 (germline): SQVTM, ANQGSEA. J was trimmed by 8 bases and V by 0 bases; bases with no gene match: 9. CDR3 length: 15 residues. This CDR3 is CSVEDPSGRLDEQFF. The CDR3 DNA sequence: TGCAGCGTTGAAGATCCCAGCGGGAGATTAGATGAGCAGTTCTTC.

The chain couples TRBV29-1 to TRBJ1-2; maybe TRBD1 (6 bases). Germline V gene lookup returns CDR1 SQVTM and CDR2 ANQGSEA. CDR3 size: 12 residues. V dropped 4 bases and J dropped 0 bases, with 6 bases sitting between them. CDR3: CSVGTANYGYTF. The CDR3 DNA sequence: TGCAGCGTTGGGACAGCTAACTATGGCTACACCTTC.

This clone came up once. The gene calls are TRBV5-1 and TRBJ2-5; 8 bases fit TRBD1. The trim removed 0 bases at V and 1 base at J, leaving 5 bases unmatched. The CDR3 covers 16 residues. Germline V CDR1 and CDR2: SGHRS, YFSETQ. This chain's CDR3 is CASSLGATGGQETQYF. CDR3 nucleotides: TGCGCCAGCAGCTTGGGCGCAACAGGGGGCCAAGAGACCCAGTACTTC. Full variable domain (outside the CDR3, taken from reference TRBV5-1 and TRBJ2-5): KAGVTQTPRYLIKTRGQQVTLSCSPISGHRSVSWYQQTPGQGLQFLFEYFSETQRNKGNFPGRFSGRQFSNSRSEMNVSTLELGDSALYLCASSLGATGGQETQYFGPGTRLLVL.

The table lists this clone with a count of one. This chain joins TRBV28 and TRBJ2-7, with D possibly matching TRBD1 (5 bases). V lost 7 bases to trimming and J lost 6 bases, with 22 bases between them. The CDR3 runs 15 residues. Germline assignment: CDR1 MDHEN and CDR2 SYDVKM. CDR3 nucleotides: TGTGCCAGCACCCCGCGCAGGGTATTGTTGGGCGAGCAGTACTTC. It yields the protein CASTPRRVLLGEQYF.